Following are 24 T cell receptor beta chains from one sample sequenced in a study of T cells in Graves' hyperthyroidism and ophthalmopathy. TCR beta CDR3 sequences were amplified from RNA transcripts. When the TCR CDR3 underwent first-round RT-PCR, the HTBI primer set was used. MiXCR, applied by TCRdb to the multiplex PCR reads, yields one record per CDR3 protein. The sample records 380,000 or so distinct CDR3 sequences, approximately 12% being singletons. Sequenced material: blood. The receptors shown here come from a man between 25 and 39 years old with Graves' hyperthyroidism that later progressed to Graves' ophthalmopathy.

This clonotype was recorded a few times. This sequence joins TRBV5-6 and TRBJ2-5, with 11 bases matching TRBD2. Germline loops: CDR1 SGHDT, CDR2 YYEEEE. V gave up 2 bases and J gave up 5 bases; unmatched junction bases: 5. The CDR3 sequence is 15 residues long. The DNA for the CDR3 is TGTGCCAGCAGCTTTTTACTAGCGGGGGTTGAGACCCAGTACTTC. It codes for CASSFLLAGVETQYF.

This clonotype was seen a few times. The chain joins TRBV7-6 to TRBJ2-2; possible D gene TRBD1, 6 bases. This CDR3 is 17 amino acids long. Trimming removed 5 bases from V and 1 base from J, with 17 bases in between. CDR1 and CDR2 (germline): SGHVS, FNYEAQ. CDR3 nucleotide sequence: TGTGCCAGCAGCCTCCGGACGACAGGCCAGAACACCGGGGAGCTGTTTTTT. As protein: CASSLRTTGQNTGELFF. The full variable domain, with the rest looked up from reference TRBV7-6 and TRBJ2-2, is GAGVSQSPRYKVTKRGQDVALRCDPISGHVSLYWYRQALGQGPEFLTYFNYEAQQDKSGLPNDRFSAERPEGSISTLTIQRTEQRDSAMYRCASSLRTTGQNTGELFFGEGSRLTVL.

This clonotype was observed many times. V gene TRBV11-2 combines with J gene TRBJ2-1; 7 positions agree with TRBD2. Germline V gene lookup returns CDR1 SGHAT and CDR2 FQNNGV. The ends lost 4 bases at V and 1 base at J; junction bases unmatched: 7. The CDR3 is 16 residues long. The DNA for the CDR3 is TGTGCCAGCAGCTCTTATCGCGGGGGATCCTACAATGAGCAGTTCTTC. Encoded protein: CASSSYRGGSYNEQFF.

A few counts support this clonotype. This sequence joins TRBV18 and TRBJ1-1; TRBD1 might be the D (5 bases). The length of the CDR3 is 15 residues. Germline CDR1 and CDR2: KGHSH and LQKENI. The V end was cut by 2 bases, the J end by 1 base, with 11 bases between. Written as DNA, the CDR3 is TGTGCCAGCTCACCAACCGGGGCCGGGAACACTGAAGCTTTCTTT. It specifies CASSPTGAGNTEAFF.

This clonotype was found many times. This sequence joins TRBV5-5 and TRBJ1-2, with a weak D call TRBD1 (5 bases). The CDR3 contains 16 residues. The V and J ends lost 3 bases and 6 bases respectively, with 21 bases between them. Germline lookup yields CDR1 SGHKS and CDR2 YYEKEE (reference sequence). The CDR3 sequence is CASSSPLRDRRNGYTF. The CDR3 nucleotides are TGTGCCAGCAGCTCCCCTTTACGCGACAGACGGAATGGCTACACCTTC.

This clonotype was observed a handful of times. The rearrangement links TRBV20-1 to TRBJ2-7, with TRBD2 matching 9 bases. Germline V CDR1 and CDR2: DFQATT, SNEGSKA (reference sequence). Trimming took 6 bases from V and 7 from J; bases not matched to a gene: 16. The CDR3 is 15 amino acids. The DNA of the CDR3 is TGCAGTGCGACCAAGGCAGCGGGGGGCCGGAGAGAGCAGTACTTC. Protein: CSATKAAGGRREQYF.

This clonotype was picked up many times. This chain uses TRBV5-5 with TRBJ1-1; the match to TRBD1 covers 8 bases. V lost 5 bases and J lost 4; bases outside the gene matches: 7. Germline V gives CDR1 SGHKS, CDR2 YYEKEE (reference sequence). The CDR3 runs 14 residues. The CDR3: CASSGQGSGTEAFF. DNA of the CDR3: TGTGCCAGCAGTGGACAGGGTTCGGGCACTGAAGCTTTCTTT.

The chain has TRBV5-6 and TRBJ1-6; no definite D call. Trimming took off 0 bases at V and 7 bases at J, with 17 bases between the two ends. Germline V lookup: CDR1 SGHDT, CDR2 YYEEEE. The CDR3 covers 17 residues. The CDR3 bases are TGTGCCAGCAGCTTGGCCAGCAGTCGTCAGTTGAATTCACCCCTCCACTTT. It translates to CASSLASSRQLNSPLHF.

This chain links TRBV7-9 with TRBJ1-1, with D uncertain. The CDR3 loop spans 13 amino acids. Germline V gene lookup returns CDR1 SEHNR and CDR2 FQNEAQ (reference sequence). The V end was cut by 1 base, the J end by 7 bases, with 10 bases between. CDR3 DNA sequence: TGTGCCAGCAGCTTAGGGGGTCCCTTTGAAGCTTTCTTT. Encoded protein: CASSLGGPFEAFF.

CDR3 bases: TGTGCCAGTACTTCCCGGGACAAGGGAGGCGGCACTGAAGCTTTCTTT. It yields the protein CASTSRDKGGGTEAFF. This chain uses TRBV19 with TRBJ1-1, with D possibly TRBD1 on 6 matching bases. Between the trimmed V and J ends, which lost 7 bases and 4 bases, there was a span of 22 bases. Germline CDR1 and CDR2: LNHDA and SQIVND (reference sequence). CDR3 length equals 16 residues.

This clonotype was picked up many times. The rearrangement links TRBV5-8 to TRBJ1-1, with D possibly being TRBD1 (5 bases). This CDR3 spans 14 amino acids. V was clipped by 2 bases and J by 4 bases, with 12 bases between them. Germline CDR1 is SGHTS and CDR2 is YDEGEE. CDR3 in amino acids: CASSFWGSSTEAFF. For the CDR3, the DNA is TGTGCCAGCAGCTTTTGGGGGTCCTCCACTGAAGCTTTCTTT.

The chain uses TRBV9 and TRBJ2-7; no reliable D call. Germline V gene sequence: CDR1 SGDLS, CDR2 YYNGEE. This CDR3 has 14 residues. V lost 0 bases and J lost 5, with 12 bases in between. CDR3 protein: CASSVGTVPDEQYF. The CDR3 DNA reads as TGTGCCAGCAGCGTAGGGACGGTCCCGGACGAGCAGTACTTC.

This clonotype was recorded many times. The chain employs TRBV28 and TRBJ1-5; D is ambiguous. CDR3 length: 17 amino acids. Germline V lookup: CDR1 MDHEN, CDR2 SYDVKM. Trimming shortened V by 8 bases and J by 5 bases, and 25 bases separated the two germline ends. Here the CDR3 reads CASSDLRNGVLDQPQHF. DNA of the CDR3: TGTGCCAGCTCAGACCTTAGGAACGGGGTTCTTGATCAGCCCCAGCATTTT.

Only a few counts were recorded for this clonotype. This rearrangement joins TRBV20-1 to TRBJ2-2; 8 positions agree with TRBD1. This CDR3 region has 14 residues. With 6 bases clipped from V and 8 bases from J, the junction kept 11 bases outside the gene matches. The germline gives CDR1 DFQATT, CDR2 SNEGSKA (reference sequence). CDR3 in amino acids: CSASGTGQWGELFF. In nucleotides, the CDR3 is TGCAGTGCCAGTGGGACAGGACAGTGGGGGGAGCTGTTTTTT.

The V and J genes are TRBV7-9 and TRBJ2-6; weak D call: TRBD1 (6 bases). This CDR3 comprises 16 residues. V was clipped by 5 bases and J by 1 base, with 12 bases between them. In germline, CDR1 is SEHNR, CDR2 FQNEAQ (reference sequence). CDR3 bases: TGTGCCAGCAGCGCAAACACAGGGTCTGGGGCCAACGTCCTGACTTTC. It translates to CASSANTGSGANVLTF.

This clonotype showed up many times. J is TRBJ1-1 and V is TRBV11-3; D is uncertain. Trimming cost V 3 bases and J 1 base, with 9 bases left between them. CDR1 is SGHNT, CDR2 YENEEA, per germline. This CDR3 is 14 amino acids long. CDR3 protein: CASSLGRTNTEAFF. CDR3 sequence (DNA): TGTGCCAGCAGCTTGGGCAGGACGAACACTGAAGCTTTCTTT.

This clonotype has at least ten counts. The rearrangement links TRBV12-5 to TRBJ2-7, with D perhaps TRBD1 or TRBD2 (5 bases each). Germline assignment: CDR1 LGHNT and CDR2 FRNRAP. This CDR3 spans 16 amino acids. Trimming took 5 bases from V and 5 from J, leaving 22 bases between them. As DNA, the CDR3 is TGTGCTAGTGGTCCAGGACTCCTGTCAGGGCGCCACGAGCAGTACTTC. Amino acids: CASGPGLLSGRHEQYF.

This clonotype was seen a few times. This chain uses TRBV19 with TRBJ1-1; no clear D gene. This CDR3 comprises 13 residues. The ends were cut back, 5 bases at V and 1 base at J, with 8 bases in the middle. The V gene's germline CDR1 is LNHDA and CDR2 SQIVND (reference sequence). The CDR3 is CASSQRANTEAFF. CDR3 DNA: TGTGCCAGTAGTCAAAGAGCGAACACTGAAGCTTTCTTT.

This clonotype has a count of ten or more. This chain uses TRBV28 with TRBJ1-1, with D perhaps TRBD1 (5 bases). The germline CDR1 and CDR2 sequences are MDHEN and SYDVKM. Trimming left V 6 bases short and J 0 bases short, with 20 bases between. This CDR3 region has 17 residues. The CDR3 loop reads CASSLSPGTGMNTEAFF. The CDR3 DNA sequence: TGTGCCAGCAGCTTAAGTCCCGGGACCGGGATGAACACTGAAGCTTTCTTT.

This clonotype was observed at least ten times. CDR3 nucleotides: TGCGCCAGCAGACAACGGGGGGACGGCACAGATACGCAGTATTTT. Protein: CASRQRGDGTDTQYF. The V call is TRBV4-1, the J call TRBJ2-3, with 7 bases lining up with TRBD2. Trimming at V came to 6 bases and at J to 1 base, leaving 7 bases not matched to a gene. Germline V lookup: CDR1 MGHRA, CDR2 YSYEKL. The CDR3 length is 15 residues.

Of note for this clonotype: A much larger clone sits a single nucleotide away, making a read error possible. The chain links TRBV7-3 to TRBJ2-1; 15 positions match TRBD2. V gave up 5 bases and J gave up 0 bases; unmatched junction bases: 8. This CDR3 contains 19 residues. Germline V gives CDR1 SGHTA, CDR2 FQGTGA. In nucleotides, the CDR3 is TGTGCCAGCAGCCCGGGACTAGCGGGGGGTTTTAGCTCCTACAATGAGCAGTTCTTC. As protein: CASSPGLAGGFSSYNEQFF.

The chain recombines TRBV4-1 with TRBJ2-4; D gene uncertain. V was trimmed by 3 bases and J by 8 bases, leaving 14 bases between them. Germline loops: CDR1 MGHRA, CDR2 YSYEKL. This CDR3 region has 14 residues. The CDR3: CASSHPARKDIQYF. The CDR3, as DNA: TGCGCCAGCAGCCACCCGGCCCGGAAAGACATTCAGTACTTC.

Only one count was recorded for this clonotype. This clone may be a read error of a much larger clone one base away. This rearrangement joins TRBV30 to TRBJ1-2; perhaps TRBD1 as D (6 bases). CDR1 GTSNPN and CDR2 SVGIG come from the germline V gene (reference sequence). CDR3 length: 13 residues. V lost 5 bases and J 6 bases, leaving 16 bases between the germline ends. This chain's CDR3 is CAWDRNAGDGYTF. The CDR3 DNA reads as TGTGCCTGGGACAGGAACGCAGGAGATGGCTACACCTTC.

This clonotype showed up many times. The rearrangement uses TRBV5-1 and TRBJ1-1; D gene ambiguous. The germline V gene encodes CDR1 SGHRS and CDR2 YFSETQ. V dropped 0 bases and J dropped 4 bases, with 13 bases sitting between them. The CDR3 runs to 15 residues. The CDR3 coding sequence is TGCGCCAGCAGCTTGGAAGGCGTCCCTCTCACTGAAGCTTTCTTT. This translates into CASSLEGVPLTEAFF.